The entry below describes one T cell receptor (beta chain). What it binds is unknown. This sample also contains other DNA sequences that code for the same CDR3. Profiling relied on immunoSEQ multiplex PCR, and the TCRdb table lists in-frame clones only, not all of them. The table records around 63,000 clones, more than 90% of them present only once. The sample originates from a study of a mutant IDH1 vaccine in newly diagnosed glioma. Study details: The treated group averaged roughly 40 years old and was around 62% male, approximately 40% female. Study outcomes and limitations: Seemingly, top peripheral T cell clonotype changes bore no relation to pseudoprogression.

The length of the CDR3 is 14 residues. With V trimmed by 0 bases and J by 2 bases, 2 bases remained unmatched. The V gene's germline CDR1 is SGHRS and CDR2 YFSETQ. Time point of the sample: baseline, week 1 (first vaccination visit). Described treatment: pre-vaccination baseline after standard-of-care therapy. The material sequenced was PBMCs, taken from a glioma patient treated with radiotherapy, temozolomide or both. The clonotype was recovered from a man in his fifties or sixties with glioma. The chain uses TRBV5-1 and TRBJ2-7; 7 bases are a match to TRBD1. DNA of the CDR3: TGCGCCAGCAGCTTGGGACAGGGACCCTACGAGCAGTACTTC. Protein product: CASSLGQGPYEQYF.